This T cell receptor beta chain derives from a study of radiation and T cells in renal cell carcinoma (dated by TCRdb to about 2020). Context from the whole study: In total, 50 to 55 samples, comprising approximately 26 tumors and approximately 27 peripheral blood samples, were subjected to TCR beta sequencing. The last blood draw happened 4 weeks after radiation, timed to coincide with nephrectomy. In the approximately 57 samples combined, about 4 million unique CDR3 nucleotide sequences were found, encoding some 2,500,000 unique CDR3 amino acid sequences. Study-wide findings and limitations: Changes in the blood repertoire were not tracked past 4 weeks after treatment. The single-armed trial design could not address effects of radiation dose or scheduling on the TCR repertoire. An increase in top tumor clonotypes in blood was observed from baseline to 2 weeks post-radiation, followed by contraction by 4 weeks, which was taken to suggest transient expansion of tumor-resident clones. No pretreatment tumor biopsies were available, so the baseline intratumoral presence of clonotypes could not be determined.

Following the manufacturer's recommendations, the immunoSEQ kit was used to generate TCR beta libraries from genomic DNA. To prepare the libraries, a first multiplex PCR with proprietary primers was run, followed by a second PCR that added unique barcodes, and a bead cleanup was done after each round. A kit-provided positive control reaction and a negative control reaction were included in every sample batch. The final libraries were assessed on an Agilent 4200 TapeStation D1000 ScreenTape, pooled by volume, and quantified by qPCR. An Illumina NextSeq500 fitted with a MidOutput 150-cycle cartridge performed the sequencing, running 156 Read1 cycles and 15 Index1 cycles with the kit's custom primers. The pooled library was loaded at roughly 0.9 pM with about 21% PhiX control spiked in. Turning to the authors' computational methods: Vendor-processed data were analyzed in R, with a clonotype defined as all T cells sharing the same CDR3 nucleotide sequence. In the clone abundance analyses, frequencies were normalized to the 10,000 most abundant clones in each sample. Before analysis, public T cell clones were removed, and these numbered fewer than five per sample on average. An abundance difference of at least 32-fold between compartments was the criterion for calling clonotypes tumor-enriched or baseline blood-enriched. A beta-binomial differential abundance model was used to identify clonotypes that expanded or contracted between blood time points. The Baroni-Urbani and Buser coefficient was used to measure tumor-blood repertoire similarity, and groups were compared with two-tailed Wilcoxon tests in R. TCRdb retrieved this table from immuneACCESS and kept in-frame rearrangements only. Not all clones are present; in checked studies, unresolved V genes account for under half, and no reason is known for the remainder. The V and J calls and clone size come from that table; D and trimming were worked out from the DNA. In this sample the table shows about 170,000 clones, 88% of which occur a single time. The ten largest clones take up 10% to 12% of the sample.

About this clone itself: Its antigen is not yet known. No much larger clone is present one base from it, and per-base qualities are unavailable.

The time point label, as the study defines it: blood 4 weeks post-SBRT, at nephrectomy. The meaning of the sample's treatment or condition label: 15 Gy SBRT to primary tumor, nephrectomy 4 weeks later. Samples came from a clinical trial, in which primary renal cell carcinomas received 15 Gy stereotactic body radiation therapy followed by nephrectomy 4 weeks later. To follow tumor-enriched clonotypes, peripheral blood was collected serially from radiation-treated patients at baseline and again at 2 weeks and 4 weeks after SBRT. Renal cell carcinoma with clear cell pathology was present in all patients. Genomic DNA for TCR sequencing was prepared using the QIAamp DNA Blood Mini Kit (Qiagen). The analyses included just those samples that passed every quality control check. The source was blood, collected from a patient whose treatment included radiotherapy and nephrectomy. The sequence derives from a woman aged 45-65 years with renal cell carcinoma.

CDR3 reads: CASRATGGSVNEQFF. The DNA sequence is TGTGCCAGCAGAGCGACAGGGGGCTCGGTGAATGAGCAGTTCTTC. This sequence uses TRBV6-5 and TRBJ2-1; 10 of the junction bases match TRBD1. CDR3 length: 15 amino acids, cysteine to phenylalanine. The entry retains the CDR3 DNA only, 45 bases that are in frame from base 1. Sequences MNHEY (CDR1) and SVGAGI (CDR2) are obtained from the germline V gene. Trimming accounts for 6 bases at V and 7 bases at J, while the number of junction bases matched to no gene is 9.